This passage covers 27 T cell receptor beta chains from one sample sequenced in a study of blood T cell repertoires in COVID-19. Clones were sequenced by immunoSEQ multiplex PCR, and TCRdb holds only the in-frame ones, with some missing. Of more than 150,000 clones detected, roughly 82% appear once; the ten largest clones hold almost 10%. Source material: peripheral blood. Receptors originate from a woman between 45 and 60 years old with acute or convalescent COVID-19.

The rearrangement links TRBV4-3 to TRBJ2-5; 9 nucleotides align to TRBD2. CDR1 and CDR2 (germline): LGHNA, YSLEER. The length of the CDR3 is 16 residues. V gave up 0 bases and J gave up 5 bases; unmatched junction bases: 7. CDR3 loop: CASSQESGGYPETQYF. CDR3 sequence (DNA): TGCGCCAGCAGCCAAGAGAGCGGGGGGTACCCCGAGACCCAGTACTTC.

The chain joins TRBV5-3 to TRBJ1-4; D is unclear. TRBV5-3 is an ORF; its function is uncertain. V lost 6 bases and J lost 1, with 25 bases in between. The CDR3 loop spans 19 amino acids. In nucleotides, the CDR3 is TGTGCCAGAAACGGTCTCGTAGGACTCGTGTCGGGAACTAATGAAAAACTGTTTTTT. Translating it yields CARNGLVGLVSGTNEKLFF.

In its sample, this clone was seen once. The chain combines TRBV24-1 with TRBJ1-6; no clear D. The germline V and J ends were trimmed by 7 bases and 10 bases, with 10 bases remaining between them. CDR3 length: 12 residues. The V gene's germline CDR1 is KGHDR and CDR2 SFDVKD. The CDR3 nucleotides read TGTGCCACCAGGGGCGGCGGGTCACCCCTCCACTTT. Its protein is CATRGGGSPLHF.

CDR3 sequence reads: CASSQDRANTEAFF. In DNA, the CDR3 is TGTGCCAGCAGTCAGGACAGGGCGAACACTGAAGCTTTCTTT. The chain joins TRBV6-6 to TRBJ1-1; TRBD1 matches 8 bases. CDR1 is MNHNY, CDR2 SVGAGI, per germline (reference sequence). The CDR3 has 14 residues. V shed 5 bases and J 1 base; nucleotides not matched to a gene: 3.

The chain recombines TRBV3-1 (or the pseudogene TRBV3-2) with TRBJ2-1; 16 bases fit TRBD2. CDR1 LGHDT and CDR2 YNNKEL come from the germline V gene (reference sequence). Trimming took 2 bases from V and 9 from J; bases not matched to a gene: 10. The CDR3 is made up of 18 amino acids. CDR3 loop: CASSQYLPGLAGGPEQFF. The CDR3 region has the DNA TGTGCCAGCAGCCAATATCTTCCGGGACTAGCGGGGGGGCCTGAGCAGTTCTTC.

This clone was seen once. The rearrangement uses TRBV19 and TRBJ1-5; 9 nucleotides line up with TRBD1. This CDR3 is 14 amino acids long. Germline-derived CDR1 and CDR2 are LNHDA and SQIVND (reference sequence). V was pared by 6 bases and J by 1 base, with 1 base of the junction left unmatched. In DNA, the CDR3 is TGTGCCAGTAGACAGGGGGCCAGCAATCAGCCCCAGCATTTT. Translated, it gives CASRQGASNQPQHF.

CDR3 sequence: CASRPQGPNNQPQHF. CDR3 sequence (DNA): TGTGCCAGTAGACCACAGGGTCCGAACAATCAGCCCCAGCATTTT. The chain is built from TRBV19 and TRBJ1-5; a possible D gene is TRBD1 (6 bases). The V and J ends lost 6 bases and 3 bases respectively, with 15 bases between them. The germline V gene has CDR1 LNHDA and CDR2 SQIVND (reference sequence). The CDR3 extends over 15 amino acids.

The rearrangement links TRBV10-1 to TRBJ2-2; D is perhaps TRBD1 (6 bases). This CDR3 has 16 residues. The ends were cut back, 10 bases at V and 0 bases at J, with 18 bases in the middle. Germline CDR1 is WNHNN and CDR2 is SYGVQD (reference sequence). CDR3 nucleotides: TGCGCCACCCGGACCGAGGGGGTCGCGAACACCGGGGAGCTGTTTTTT. Encoded protein: CATRTEGVANTGELFF.

The rearrangement uses TRBV30 and TRBJ1-1; D is perhaps TRBD1 (6 bases). V gave up 8 bases and J gave up 0 bases, with 16 bases separating them. CDR1 and CDR2 (germline): GTSNPN, SVGIG (reference sequence). The CDR3 length is 14 residues. CDR3 in amino acids: CAGQGTRMNTEAFF. In nucleotides, the CDR3 is TGTGCCGGGCAGGGGACCCGCATGAACACTGAAGCTTTCTTT.

This clone was counted only a few times. This chain links TRBV6-4 with TRBJ1-1; maybe TRBD1 (5 bases). Deletions cut 7 bases from V and 0 bases from J, with 9 bases between. Germline V gene data show CDR1 as MRHNA and CDR2 as SNTAGT. The CDR3 contains 13 residues. The CDR3 sequence: CASKEGLNTEAFF. The CDR3 DNA follows: TGTGCCAGCAAGGAGGGGTTGAACACTGAAGCTTTCTTT.

The V gene is TRBV4-2, the J gene TRBJ2-2; the match to TRBD2 covers 8 bases. Unmatched junction bases numbered 9, after V lost 8 bases and J lost 4 bases. Germline values: CDR1 LGHNA, CDR2 YNFKEQ. The CDR3 extends over 15 amino acids. This CDR3 reads CASGPGTSVTGELFF. As DNA, the CDR3 is TGTGCCAGCGGCCCCGGGACTAGTGTCACCGGGGAGCTGTTTTTT.

Here the CDR3 DNA reads TGCAGTGCTACAGGGGACTACGAGCAGTACTTC. This encodes CSATGDYEQYF. V gene TRBV20-1 combines with J gene TRBJ2-7, with a weak D call TRBD1 (6 bases). This CDR3 has 11 amino acids. Looked up from germline, CDR1 is DFQATT and CDR2 is SNEGSKA (reference sequence). V was trimmed by 4 bases and J by 3 bases, leaving 7 bases between them.

The rearrangement joins TRBV7-9 to TRBJ2-3; 9 positions agree with TRBD1. The V and J ends lost 3 bases and 6 bases, in that order; junction bases with no gene match: 4. Looked up from germline, CDR1 is SEHNR and CDR2 is FQNEAQ (reference sequence). This CDR3 comprises 14 residues. The CDR3 loop reads CASSFSQGADTQYF. In nucleotides, the CDR3 is TGTGCCAGCAGCTTCTCACAGGGGGCCGATACGCAGTATTTT.

The chain carries TRBV19 and TRBJ1-1; no firm D call. V lost 7 bases and J lost 3, with 21 bases in between. Per germline, CDR1 LNHDA and CDR2 SQIVND (reference sequence). The length of the CDR3 is 16 residues. This chain's CDR3 is CASTEAAKRAHTEAFF. The DNA of the CDR3 is TGTGCCAGTACCGAAGCGGCCAAAAGGGCCCACACTGAAGCTTTCTTT.

The chain employs TRBV9 and TRBJ1-1; D is undetermined. The V and J ends lost 2 bases and 0 bases respectively, with 11 bases between them. The CDR3 runs to 15 residues. Germline V gene lookup returns CDR1 SGDLS and CDR2 YYNGEE. The CDR3, as DNA: TGTGCCAGCAGCGTCTGGAGTTACATGAACACTGAAGCTTTCTTT. Translating it yields CASSVWSYMNTEAFF.

The chain combines TRBV7-3 with TRBJ2-7; 7 nucleotides match TRBD1. The CDR3 loop spans 16 amino acids. J was trimmed by 2 bases and V by 5 bases; bases with no gene match: 12. Germline V gives CDR1 SGHTA, CDR2 FQGTGA. CDR3: CASSPSGRQGTYEQYF. As DNA, the CDR3 is TGTGCCAGCAGCCCCTCTGGTAGACAGGGTACCTACGAGCAGTACTTC. The complete variable domain, with remaining parts taken from reference TRBV7-3 and TRBJ2-7, reads GAGVSQTPSNKVTEKGKYVELRCDPISGHTALYWYRQSLGQGPEFLIYFQGTGAADDSGLPNDRFFAVRPEGSVSTLKIQRTERGDSAVYLCASSPSGRQGTYEQYFGPGTRLTVT.

V usage is TRBV5-1 and J usage is TRBJ1-5; 7 bases are a match to TRBD1. Germline CDR1 SGHRS, CDR2 YFSETQ. The CDR3 has 14 residues. J was trimmed by 4 bases and V by 3 bases; bases with no gene match: 4. CDR3: CASSWGDRNQPQHF. CDR3 coding DNA: TGCGCCAGCAGCTGGGGGGACAGAAATCAGCCCCAGCATTTT.

The CDR3 DNA reads TGTGCCAGCAGCCAGACAGGGGCTTATGGCTACACCTTC. Translation gives CASSQTGAYGYTF. The V and J genes are TRBV9 and TRBJ1-2; 8 bases match TRBD1. CDR3 length equals 13 residues. The junction had 4 bases not matched to a gene; V was cut back by 4 bases and J by 5 bases. Germline lookup yields CDR1 SGDLS and CDR2 YYNGEE.

The rearrangement uses TRBV4-2 and TRBJ1-2; TRBD1 matches 8 bases. Germline CDR1 LGHNA, CDR2 YNFKEQ. The CDR3 consists of 16 residues. V lost 0 bases to trimming and J lost 3 bases; unmatched junction nucleotides: 6. The CDR3 loop reads CASSQDFNRGDYGYTF. In nucleotides, the CDR3 is TGTGCCAGCAGCCAAGATTTTAACAGGGGGGACTATGGCTACACCTTC.

The chain couples TRBV7-2 to TRBJ1-1; possibly TRBD1 for D (5 bases). Deletions cut 3 bases from V and 1 base from J, with 15 bases between. Germline lookup yields CDR1 SGHTA and CDR2 FQGNSA. This CDR3 region has 16 residues. CDR3 DNA: TGTGCCAGCAGCTTGGCAGGGAGGATTGGGAACACTGAAGCTTTCTTT. It specifies CASSLAGRIGNTEAFF.

This chain connects TRBV28 to TRBJ2-5; D perhaps matches TRBD2 (6 bases). Trimming cost V 7 bases and J 1 base, with 19 bases left between them. The CDR3 extends over 16 amino acids. Germline V gives CDR1 MDHEN, CDR2 SYDVKM. CDR3 sequence: CASTARGGGPQETQYF. The CDR3 DNA is TGTGCCAGCACTGCACGGGGAGGCGGGCCCCAAGAGACCCAGTACTTC. Complete variable domain (other parts from reference TRBV28 and TRBJ2-5): DVKVTQSSRYLVKRTGEKVFLECVQDMDHENMFWYRQDPGLGLRLIYFSYDVKMKEKGDIPEGYSVSREKKERFSLILESASTNQTSMYLCASTARGGGPQETQYFGPGTRLLVL.

The rearrangement joins TRBV6-5 to TRBJ2-5; maybe TRBD1 (6 bases). The V gene lost 7 bases and the J gene lost 5 bases, with 17 bases spanning the gap. The CDR3 runs to 14 residues. The germline gives CDR1 MNHEY, CDR2 SVGAGI. The CDR3 protein is CASKRDTGLETQYF. Written as DNA, the CDR3 is TGTGCCAGCAAGAGGGATACAGGGCTTGAGACCCAGTACTTC.

V gene TRBV7-9 combines with J gene TRBJ1-5, with D perhaps matching TRBD1 (6 bases). Germline CDR1 and CDR2: SEHNR and FQNEAQ (reference sequence). The CDR3 spans 13 residues. Deletions cut 1 base from V and 7 bases from J, with 8 bases between. Written as DNA, the CDR3 is TGTGCCAGCAGCTTAGTGGGGGCCCAGCCCCAGCATTTT. This translates into CASSLVGAQPQHF.

As regards this clone: Different DNA sequences within this sample yield the same CDR3. The chain has TRBV27 and TRBJ1-2; D may be TRBD1 (6 bases). This CDR3 has 13 amino acids. Germline V gives CDR1 MNHEY, CDR2 SMNVEV (reference sequence). The V end lost 5 bases, the J end lost 4 bases, and 11 bases lay between the germline ends. The CDR3 DNA sequence: TGTGCCAGCAGTCTCAGGGGTGGCTATGGCTACACCTTC. This codes for CASSLRGGYGYTF.

This chain uses TRBV4-3 with TRBJ1-2; 9 bases map to TRBD1. V trimming: 1 base; J trimming: 4 bases; junction bases outside the gene matches: 1. CDR3 length equals 14 residues. Germline assignment: CDR1 LGHNA and CDR2 YSLEER. CDR3 residues: CASSQGDRVYGYTF. The CDR3 region has the DNA TGCGCCAGCAGCCAAGGGGACAGGGTCTATGGCTACACCTTC.

V and J are TRBV5-4 and TRBJ2-3; no firm D call. This CDR3 has 12 amino acids. Germline CDR1 reads SGHNT; CDR2 reads YYREEE (reference sequence). V was trimmed by 4 bases and J by 3 bases, leaving 6 bases between them. The CDR3 nucleotides are TGTGCCAGCAGCGCCCAGACAGATACGCAGTATTTT. Translated, it gives CASSAQTDTQYF.

Only a few counts were recorded for this clone. The chain's CDR3 is CASSLSQRSEAFF. For the CDR3, the DNA is TGTGCCAGCAGCTTATCACAAAGAAGTGAAGCTTTCTTT. The chain combines TRBV11-2 with TRBJ1-1; D is unresolved. The germline V gene encodes CDR1 SGHAT and CDR2 FQNNGV. V lost 2 bases and J 7 bases, leaving 11 bases between the germline ends. This CDR3 spans 13 amino acids.